Here is one TCR beta chain with its context. The data belong to a study of blood T cell repertoires in COVID-19. Original processing notes: Researchers report that nucleated cell counts were estimated from reference gene primer amplification. Clones were sequenced by immunoSEQ multiplex PCR, and TCRdb holds only the in-frame ones, with some missing. The V and J calls and the clone size are those of that table, but D and trimming were determined from the DNA. Among around 100,000 clones listed, just over 90% were seen once. Germline CDR1 MNHNS, CDR2 SASEGT. The CDR3 loop spans 16 amino acids. V gave up 1 base and J gave up 0 bases; unmatched junction bases: 2.

The V call is TRBV6-1, the J call TRBJ1-5, with 8 bases aligning to TRBD1. The TCR comes from a man between 45 and 60 years old with active COVID-19. The sequenced sample was peripheral blood. In DNA form, the CDR3 reads TGTGCCAGCAGTGAAGGGGACAGGATTAGCAATCAGCCCCAGCATTTT. Amino acids: CASSEGDRISNQPQHF.